These T cell receptor beta chains were read from a single sample in a study of regulatory T cells in long-lasting Graves disease. TCRdb reprocessed the multiplex PCR reads with MiXCR, giving one entry per CDR3 protein. The data hold roughly 610,000 distinct CDR3 sequences, with roughly 15% observed a single time. This sample also belongs to another study, concerning T cells in Graves' hyperthyroidism and ophthalmopathy.

Sequenced here: peripheral blood mononuclear cells (PBMCs), sampled at new diagnosis, from a patient treated with antithyroid drugs. These receptors all come from a woman in her twenties or thirties with Graves disease. Both conserved end residues are trimmed from each CDR3.

V	length	J	CDR3
TRBV19	10	TRBJ2-1	ASKDRVDEQF
TRBV5-4	11	TRBJ2-7	ASSLDGFYEQY
TRBV12-3/TRBV12-4	12	TRBJ2-7	ASSLEDRVTEQY
TRBV24-1	13	TRBJ2-3	ATSDPPGGVDTQY
TRBV7-9	13	TRBJ1-5	ASSPMLDGNQPQH
TRBV30	14	TRBJ1-1	AWSWGDGRTNTEAF
TRBV6-2/TRBV6-3	10	TRBJ2-7	ASSYSEHEQY
TRBV19	12	TRBJ1-5	ASSISAGTQPQH
TRBV30	12	TRBJ1-1	ACHGRWLYTEAF
TRBV12-3/TRBV12-4	13	TRBJ2-7	ASSLGSGGGGEQY
TRBV19	11	TRBJ2-3	ASSIASGDTQY
TRBV7-9	12	TRBJ2-3	ASSTYAQGHLLL
TRBV18	11	TRBJ2-5	ASSPAAQETQY
TRBV10-3	12	TRBJ2-3	AIRASASTDTQY
TRBV3-1	13	TRBJ2-1	AGSQEGSSYNEQF
TRBV7-8	14	TRBJ1-3	ASSTIQGAAGNTIY
TRBV7-9	14	TRBJ1-2	ASGGGGATANYGYT
TRBV20-1	12	TRBJ2-7	SARDLGQNYEQY
TRBV27	10	TRBJ1-6	ASTDYNSPLH
TRBV5-4	15	TRBJ2-2	ASSGAAGGVKGGELF
TRBV27	10	TRBJ1-4	ASRDYNEKLF
TRBV19	13	TRBJ1-2	ASSPGSFLNYGYT
TRBV16	13	TRBJ1-2	ASSQWRQGVLSYT
TRBV9	10	TRBJ2-1	ASSVVGRARF
TRBV5-5	12	TRBJ2-4	ASRVQGGENIQY
TRBV20-1	14	TRBJ1-6	SAETGGKRSNSPLH
TRBV19	14	TRBJ2-1	ASSPPGLAGYNEQF
TRBV24-1	13	TRBJ1-2	ATSDPRTGTHGYT
TRBV5-6	14	TRBJ2-5	ASSLAVGTGGETQY
TRBV5-1	11	TRBJ2-4	ASSLVSQGPQY
TRBV27	11	TRBJ2-4	ASSLSGRYIQY
TRBV28	12	TRBJ1-2	ASRTGYTNYGYT
TRBV3-1	13	TRBJ1-3	ASSQERGQGHTIY
TRBV3-1	13	TRBJ2-7	ASSQLAVNSYEQY
TRBV5-1	14	TRBJ2-1	ASSLGVLAGNNEQF
TRBV2	13	TRBJ2-5	ASSPRDRVQETQY
TRBV28	14	TRBJ1-5	ASSLRRVTNDQPQH
TRBV28	12	TRBJ1-2	ASSLGDWNYGYT
TRBV3-1	11	TRBJ2-5	ASSFRGTETQY
TRBV14	11	TRBJ1-1	ASTGLPNTEAF
TRBV20-1	12	TRBJ2-7	SARHSGRVDEQY
TRBV18	11	TRBJ2-1	ASSPPGGMMQF
TRBV2	14	TRBJ2-3	ASSNILVALTDTQY
TRBV5-4	11	TRBJ2-5	AGGWTGTETQY
TRBV7-3	13	TRBJ2-3	ASSRGSGGTDTQY
TRBV15	14	TRBJ2-5	ATSRGAGGPFETQY
TRBV27	13	TRBJ1-6	ASSFLVTDNSPLH
TRBV20-1	13	TRBJ2-4	SARDSGSTKNIQY
TRBV28	12	TRBJ2-7	ASSPSPSGYEQY
TRBV12-5	13	TRBJ2-5	ASARIGGAGETQY
TRBV5-8	13	TRBJ2-7	ASSWREGASYEQY
TRBV2	14	TRBJ2-7	ASRGGLLGLAYEQY
TRBV20-1	12	TRBJ2-2	SARARGNTGELF